The present T cell receptor (beta chain) was sequenced within a study of blood T cell repertoires in COVID-19. V was pared by 3 bases and J by 3 bases, with 7 bases of the junction left unmatched. The CDR3 is made up of 16 amino acids. Germline CDR1 and CDR2: WNHNN and SYGVQD (reference sequence). The table came from immunoSEQ multiplex PCR; TCRdb's copy has only in-frame clones and leaves some out. The sample shows more than 200,000 clones, approximately 84% of them seen only once. The rearrangement uses TRBV10-1 and TRBJ2-1; TRBD1 agrees at 8 bases. This sequence was found in a man aged 45-65 years with acute or convalescent COVID-19. The sample was peripheral blood. The CDR3 nucleotides read TGCGCCAGCAGTGATCGGACAGGGAAGATCTACAATGAGCAGTTCTTC. Residues: CASSDRTGKIYNEQFF.